This T cell receptor (beta chain) was found in a study of CD8 T cells in Susac syndrome. Unmatched junction bases numbered 5, after V lost 5 bases and J lost 1 base. The CDR3 runs to 15 residues. The V gene's germline CDR1 is SGHAT and CDR2 FQDESV (reference sequence). RNA amounts of about 0.5 to 1 ug underwent reverse transcription with random hexamers. TCRdb redid the calling of the immunoSEQ multiplex PCR reads with MiXCR, one entry per CDR3 protein. This sample has around 170,000 distinct CDR3 sequences, with around 95% found just once. The sequenced sample consisted of CD8+ T cells from PBMCs. The V call is TRBV11-1, the J call TRBJ2-1; 7 nucleotides line up with TRBD2. The sequence was obtained from a human donor with Susac syndrome. This CDR3 reads CASSLSGESYNEQFF. The CDR3 DNA reads as TGTGCCAGCAGCCTAAGCGGGGAGTCCTACAATGAGCAGTTCTTC.